This entry features one TCR beta chain sequence. These data come from a study of blood T cell repertoires in COVID-19. The overall study: The United States, Italy and Spain provided the acute and convalescent COVID-19 samples. T cells, B-cell-depleted T cells, or PBMCs supplied cDNA or gDNA.

As handled by the study authors: Amplification from reference gene primers served as the basis for estimated nucleated cell counts. Clones were read by immunoSEQ multiplex PCR, and TCRdb kept only the in-frame ones, dropping some. D and trimming were read from the DNA, whereas the V and J calls and clone size are those reported in that table. The sample lists some 80,000 clones, 85% occurring once. Germline assignment: CDR1 LNHDA and CDR2 SQIVND (reference sequence). The CDR3 totals 19 residues. V lost 5 bases to trimming and J lost 6 bases; unmatched junction nucleotides: 19. Patients at the Seattle site were enrolled during active infection and followed longitudinally.

This sequence originates from a man in his 60s with COVID-19, enrolled during active disease. The material sequenced was peripheral blood. This rearrangement joins TRBV19 to TRBJ2-1; 10 positions match TRBD2. CDR3 protein: CASSPLSGRGYGSTNEQFF. CDR3 sequence (DNA): TGTGCCAGTAGTCCTTTAAGCGGGAGGGGGTATGGGTCTACCAATGAGCAGTTCTTC.